Listed below are T cell receptor beta chains from one sample, sequenced in a study of patients and donors after allogeneic stem cell transplantation. Each CDR3 protein gets one entry after TCRdb re-called the RT-PCR reads with MiXCR. The sample shows about 400,000 distinct CDR3 sequences, roughly 17% of them seen only once. Source material: blood, either unsorted or a sorted T cell fraction (not recorded which). These receptors came from a human donor who was either an allogeneic HSCT recipient or a stem cell or donor lymphocyte infusion donor (not recorded which). It is not recorded whose cells these are; they may come from a transplant donor. CDR3s include the opening cysteine and the closing phenylalanine or tryptophan. Each record gives: clone size, V gene, CDR3 protein. Not every row has a clone size; where given, it reads once, few, many or a size class.

clone_size: -
v_call: TRBV9
cdr3_aa: CASSVRGTLPHEQYF

clone_size: few
v_call: TRBV14
cdr3_aa: CASSRHPTFSYNEQFF

clone_size: -
v_call: TRBV30
cdr3_aa: CAAQSRGNSYEQYF

clone_size: -
v_call: TRBV18
cdr3_aa: CASSPIQGVQETQYF

clone_size: few
v_call: TRBV2
cdr3_aa: CASSGLTSGTDTQYF

clone_size: few
v_call: TRBV7-3
cdr3_aa: CASSTGYNSPLHF

clone_size: few
v_call: TRBV12-3/TRBV12-4
cdr3_aa: CASSNYPGGYEQFF

clone_size: -
v_call: TRBV6-2/TRBV6-3
cdr3_aa: CASSSSIRSSYEQYF

clone_size: -
v_call: TRBV6-5
cdr3_aa: CASSLPGQGLREQYF

clone_size: few
v_call: TRBV9
cdr3_aa: CASSVDGATQYF

clone_size: few
v_call: TRBV7-2
cdr3_aa: CASSVSLAKNIQYF

clone_size: many
v_call: TRBV24-1
cdr3_aa: CATSDPNTEAFF

clone_size: -
v_call: TRBV11-1
cdr3_aa: CASSLPKIPGGREFF

clone_size: -
v_call: TRBV14
cdr3_aa: CASSHTPGSTEAFF

clone_size: -
v_call: TRBV7-6
cdr3_aa: CASSRWGGGSYEQYF

clone_size: -
v_call: TRBV28
cdr3_aa: CASSLDRAWMNTEAFF

clone_size: few
v_call: TRBV7-9
cdr3_aa: CASSFNSGQGNQPQHF

clone_size: -
v_call: TRBV19
cdr3_aa: CASRTGLDYGYTF

clone_size: few
v_call: TRBV7-6
cdr3_aa: CASSIENEQFF

clone_size: few
v_call: TRBV3-1
cdr3_aa: CASSQEPSGLGEQYF

clone_size: -
v_call: TRBV7-8
cdr3_aa: CASSVSLALAGSTDTQYF

clone_size: few
v_call: TRBV10-3
cdr3_aa: CAISDGGHEQFF

clone_size: -
v_call: TRBV12-3/TRBV12-4
cdr3_aa: CASSHRAAWNTEAFF

clone_size: many
v_call: TRBV24-1
cdr3_aa: CATSDLSADYGYTF

clone_size: few
v_call: TRBV4-1
cdr3_aa: CASSLYKEGGNNEQFF

clone_size: few
v_call: TRBV4-1
cdr3_aa: CASSLARGLAIYNEQFF

clone_size: few
v_call: TRBV2
cdr3_aa: CASRGTSGGGEQFF

clone_size: many
v_call: TRBV24-1
cdr3_aa: CATSDPGTVPYEQYF

clone_size: few
v_call: TRBV12-3/TRBV12-4
cdr3_aa: CASSMGQGANYGYTF

clone_size: few
v_call: TRBV6-5
cdr3_aa: CASSYSGSGSDTQYF

clone_size: few
v_call: TRBV30
cdr3_aa: CAWSVRGDRGYTF

clone_size: few
v_call: TRBV4-2
cdr3_aa: CASSRRAGEDTQYF

clone_size: many
v_call: TRBV12-3/TRBV12-4
cdr3_aa: CASSSGTKNEKLFF

clone_size: few
v_call: TRBV7-9
cdr3_aa: CASSSPTGPSYGYTF

clone_size: few
v_call: TRBV4-1
cdr3_aa: CASSQEGRGSNEKLFF

clone_size: -
v_call: TRBV10-3
cdr3_aa: CAISGGTEAFF

clone_size: few
v_call: TRBV5-1
cdr3_aa: CASSWTATDTQYF

clone_size: -
v_call: TRBV5-1
cdr3_aa: CASSSSGRQYEQYF

clone_size: many
v_call: TRBV18
cdr3_aa: CASSPQPSRPYEQYF

clone_size: many
v_call: TRBV5-1
cdr3_aa: CASSLTGSGSSYNEQFF

clone_size: -
v_call: TRBV6-5
cdr3_aa: CASSFRDRGNTEAFF

clone_size: -
v_call: TRBV7-8
cdr3_aa: CASSLRTAETQYF

clone_size: few
v_call: TRBV28
cdr3_aa: CASTEGRETQYF

clone_size: many
v_call: TRBV7-9
cdr3_aa: CASSLVVGREYGYTF

clone_size: -
v_call: TRBV5-1
cdr3_aa: CASSLALLGGSTDTQYF

clone_size: few
v_call: TRBV27
cdr3_aa: CASSLWPPRSTYEQYF

clone_size: -
v_call: TRBV6-2/TRBV6-3
cdr3_aa: CASSYDGIAGQPQHF

clone_size: -
v_call: TRBV7-9
cdr3_aa: CASSPRDRKQETQYF

clone_size: many
v_call: TRBV4-2
cdr3_aa: CASSQGWNEQFF

clone_size: -
v_call: TRBV7-2
cdr3_aa: CASSRGGKNTGELFF

clone_size: few
v_call: TRBV24-1
cdr3_aa: CATSDRTDEAFF

clone_size: few
v_call: TRBV7-2
cdr3_aa: CASSFTYGGYEQYF

clone_size: -
v_call: TRBV5-1
cdr3_aa: CASSWTSGRGTGELFF

clone_size: few
v_call: TRBV2
cdr3_aa: CASMLDRGRWGETQYF

clone_size: -
v_call: TRBV25-1
cdr3_aa: CASSFLTASRAGEAFF

clone_size: few
v_call: TRBV28
cdr3_aa: CASKGSSISGNTIYF

clone_size: -
v_call: TRBV7-2
cdr3_aa: CASSLDSPYTQYF